This T cell receptor beta chain is from a study of cytomegalovirus exposure and HLA in healthy donors. Study conclusions and caveats: Relative to equally common others, HLA-associated TCR beta chains showed greater clonal expansion in a later analysis. Available immune exposure information covered CMV serostatus only.

This clone was detected only a few times. Its antigen is undetermined. Germline V lookup: CDR1 SGHAT, CDR2 FQNNGV. The CDR3 has 14 amino acids. J gave up 4 bases and V 4 bases, and 4 bases lay outside the gene matches. Vbeta (60) and Jbeta (13) primers were used in the PCR. Sequenced by immunoSEQ multiplex PCR; TCRdb stores in-frame clones only, minus some. The data contain about 78,000 clones, more than 65% of them singletons. This chain joins TRBV11-2 and TRBJ2-5, with TRBD1 identical over 9 bases. Sequenced material: PBMCs. The source of this sequence is a woman aged 35 to 49 in good health and CMV-seropositive. This chain's CDR3 is CASSSQGARETQYF. As DNA, the CDR3 is TGTGCCAGCAGCTCACAGGGGGCAAGAGAGACCCAGTACTTC.